This paragraph covers one T cell receptor (beta chain) sequence. The antigen is not known. This record belongs to a study of T-cell memory formation after mild COVID-19. Study-wide context: The study found TCR clusters largely donor specific. Study results and limitations: Prior to infection, memory already included some responding clones, suggesting cross-reactive memory joined. CD4+ clones that contracted lay mainly in CM and EM; CD8+ ones lay in EMRA.

CDR1 and CDR2 (germline): SGDLS, YYNGEE. The CDR3 spans 15 residues. Germline trimming cut 0 bases from V and 6 bases from J; bases unmatched to any gene: 6. TCRalpha and TCRbeta libraries used 5'RACE with constant-segment primers and UMIs. TCRdb re-called the 5' RACE reads through MiXCR, storing one row per CDR3 protein. The profile covers roughly 130,000 distinct CDR3 sequences, with approximately 15% appearing a single time and 5.2% taken by the ten largest. The clonotype was recovered from a man between 18 and 35 years old who had mild COVID-19 (a few samples of this study predate the infection). Cell type and time point are not known. Sequenced input: PBMCs or a T cell subset sorted from them (not recorded which). The chain uses TRBV9 and TRBJ2-3; TRBD2 agrees at 8 bases. This CDR3 is CASSVGVSGVDTQYF. The CDR3 region has the DNA TGTGCCAGCAGCGTAGGGGTTAGCGGGGTGGATACGCAGTATTTT. The variable domain in full, completed from reference TRBV9 and TRBJ2-3, reads DSGVTQTPKHLITATGQRVTLRCSPRSGDLSVYWYQQSLDQGLQFLIQYYNGEERAKGNILERFSAQQFPDLHSELNLSSLELGDSALYFCASSVGVSGVDTQYFGPGTRLTVL.